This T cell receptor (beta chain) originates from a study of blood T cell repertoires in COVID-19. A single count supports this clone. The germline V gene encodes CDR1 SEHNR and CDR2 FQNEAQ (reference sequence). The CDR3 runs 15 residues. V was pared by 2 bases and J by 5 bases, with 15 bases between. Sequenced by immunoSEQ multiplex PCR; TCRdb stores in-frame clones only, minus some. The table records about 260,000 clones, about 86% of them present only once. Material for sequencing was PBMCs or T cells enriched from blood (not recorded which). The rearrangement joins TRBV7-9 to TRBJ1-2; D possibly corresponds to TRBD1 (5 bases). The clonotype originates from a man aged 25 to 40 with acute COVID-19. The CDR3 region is CASSLPAPGIYGYTF. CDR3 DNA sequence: TGTGCCAGCAGCTTACCCGCCCCAGGGATTTATGGCTACACCTTC.